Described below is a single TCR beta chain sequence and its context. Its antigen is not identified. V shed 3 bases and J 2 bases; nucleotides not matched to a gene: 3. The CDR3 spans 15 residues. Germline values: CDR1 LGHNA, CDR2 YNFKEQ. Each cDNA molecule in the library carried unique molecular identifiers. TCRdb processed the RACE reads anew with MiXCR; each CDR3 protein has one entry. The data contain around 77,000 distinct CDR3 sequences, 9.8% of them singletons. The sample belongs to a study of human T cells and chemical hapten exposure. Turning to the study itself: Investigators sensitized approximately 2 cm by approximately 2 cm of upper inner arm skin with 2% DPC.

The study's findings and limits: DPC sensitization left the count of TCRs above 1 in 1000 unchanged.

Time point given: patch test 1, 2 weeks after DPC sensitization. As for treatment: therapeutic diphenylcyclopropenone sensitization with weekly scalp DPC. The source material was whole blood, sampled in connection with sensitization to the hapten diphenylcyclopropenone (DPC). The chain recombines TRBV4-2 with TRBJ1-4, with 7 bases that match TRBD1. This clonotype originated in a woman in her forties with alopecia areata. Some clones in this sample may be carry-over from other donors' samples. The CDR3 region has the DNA TGTGCCAGCAGCCACCCGGGACAGACTAATGAAAAACTGTTTTTT. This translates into CASSHPGQTNEKLFF.